This T cell receptor beta chain was observed in a study of blood T cell repertoires in COVID-19. At the level of the study: Samples representing acute and convalescent COVID-19 were sourced from the United States, Italy and Spain. From T cells, B-cell-depleted T cells, or PBMCs came the material, which was cDNA or gDNA.

Seattle researchers signed up patients amid active infection and tracked them longitudinally. As originally analysed: It was from reference gene primer amplification that nucleated cell counts were estimated. Assay used: immunoSEQ multiplex PCR; TCRdb lists only in-frame clones, some missing. Clonal size and the V and J genes are those of that table, whereas D and trimming came from the DNA. There are fewer than 700,000 clones in the sample; about 89% occur only once, and around 7.8% lies in the top ten. CDR3 size: 16 residues. CDR1 and CDR2 (germline): SGDLS, YYNGEE. Deletions cut 3 bases from V and 4 bases from J, with 17 bases between.

Sequencing was done on a sample of peripheral blood. The chain uses TRBV9 and TRBJ2-4; no definite D call. This receptor was obtained from a woman between 50 and 59 years old with COVID-19, enrolled during active disease. The CDR3, as DNA: TGTGCCAGCAGCGATAATCCGGGTTCCATTAAAAACATTCAGTACTTC. This sequence encodes CASSDNPGSIKNIQYF.